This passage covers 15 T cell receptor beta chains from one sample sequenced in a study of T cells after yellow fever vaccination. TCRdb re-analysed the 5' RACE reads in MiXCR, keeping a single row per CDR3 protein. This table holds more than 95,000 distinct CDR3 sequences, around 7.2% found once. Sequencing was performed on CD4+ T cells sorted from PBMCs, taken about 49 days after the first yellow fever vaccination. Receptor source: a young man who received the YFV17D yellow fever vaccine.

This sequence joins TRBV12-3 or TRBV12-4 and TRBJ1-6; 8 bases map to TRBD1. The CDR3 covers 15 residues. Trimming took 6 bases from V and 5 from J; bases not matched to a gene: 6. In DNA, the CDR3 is TGTGCCAGCAGACGCTTGACAGGGGATAATTCACCCCTCCACTTT. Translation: CASRRLTGDNSPLHF.

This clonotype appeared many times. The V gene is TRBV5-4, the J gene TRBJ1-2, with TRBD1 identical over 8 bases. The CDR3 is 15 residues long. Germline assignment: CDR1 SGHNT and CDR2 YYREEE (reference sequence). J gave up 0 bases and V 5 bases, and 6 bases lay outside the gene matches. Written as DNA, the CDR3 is TGTGCCAGCAGACAACAGGGGGGAGCTAACTATGGCTACACCTTC. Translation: CASRQQGGANYGYTF.

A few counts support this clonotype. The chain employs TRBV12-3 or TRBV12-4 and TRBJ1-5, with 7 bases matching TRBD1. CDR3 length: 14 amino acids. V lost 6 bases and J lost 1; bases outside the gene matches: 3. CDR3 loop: CASRLGGSNQPQHF. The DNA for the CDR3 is TGTGCCAGCAGACTAGGGGGCAGCAATCAGCCCCAGCATTTT.

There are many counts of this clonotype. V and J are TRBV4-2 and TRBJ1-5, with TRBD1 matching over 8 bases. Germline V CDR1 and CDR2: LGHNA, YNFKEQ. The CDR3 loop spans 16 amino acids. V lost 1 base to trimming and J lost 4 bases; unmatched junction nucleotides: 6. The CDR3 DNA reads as TGTGCCAGCAGCCAAGTGACGACAGGGGCTAATCAGCCCCAGCATTTT. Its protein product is CASSQVTTGANQPQHF.

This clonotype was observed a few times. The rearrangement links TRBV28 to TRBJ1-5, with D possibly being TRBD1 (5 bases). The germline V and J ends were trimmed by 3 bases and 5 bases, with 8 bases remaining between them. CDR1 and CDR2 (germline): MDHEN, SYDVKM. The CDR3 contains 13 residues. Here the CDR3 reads CASSLAGHQPQHF. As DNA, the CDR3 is TGTGCCAGCAGTTTGGCAGGGCATCAGCCCCAGCATTTT.

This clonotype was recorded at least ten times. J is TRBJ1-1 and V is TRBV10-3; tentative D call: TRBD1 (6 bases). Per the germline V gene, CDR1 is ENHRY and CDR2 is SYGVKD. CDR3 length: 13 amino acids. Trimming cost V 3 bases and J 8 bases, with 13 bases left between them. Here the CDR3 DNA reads TGTGCCATCAGTGACGGGGGCTATGAAGAAGCTTTCTTT. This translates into CAISDGGYEEAFF.

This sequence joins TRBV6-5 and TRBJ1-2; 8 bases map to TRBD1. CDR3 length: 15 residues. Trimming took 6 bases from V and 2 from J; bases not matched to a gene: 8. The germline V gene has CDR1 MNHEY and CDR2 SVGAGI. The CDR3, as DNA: TGTGCCAGCAGAAACCAGGGGGCAGGAAACTATGGCTACACCTTC. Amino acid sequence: CASRNQGAGNYGYTF.

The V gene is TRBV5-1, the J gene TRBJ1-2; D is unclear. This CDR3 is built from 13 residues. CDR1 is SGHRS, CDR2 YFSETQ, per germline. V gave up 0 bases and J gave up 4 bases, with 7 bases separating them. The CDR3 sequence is CASSLVDPYGYTF. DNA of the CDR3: TGCGCCAGCAGCTTGGTCGATCCCTATGGCTACACCTTC.

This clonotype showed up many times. The CDR3 DNA follows: TGTGCCAGCAGCTTTCGGGACAGAGTCTATGGCTACACCTTC. Its translation is CASSFRDRVYGYTF. The rearrangement links TRBV5-6 to TRBJ1-2; 7 bases line up with TRBD1. The germline V gene has CDR1 SGHDT and CDR2 YYEEEE. With 2 bases clipped from V and 4 bases from J, the junction kept 5 bases outside the gene matches. The CDR3 length is 14 residues.

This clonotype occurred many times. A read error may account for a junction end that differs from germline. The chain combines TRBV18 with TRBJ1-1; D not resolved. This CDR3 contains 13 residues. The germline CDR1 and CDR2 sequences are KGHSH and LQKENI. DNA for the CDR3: TGCGCCAGCAGCCCGCCTGTGAACACTGAAGCTTTCTTT. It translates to CASSPPVNTEAFF.

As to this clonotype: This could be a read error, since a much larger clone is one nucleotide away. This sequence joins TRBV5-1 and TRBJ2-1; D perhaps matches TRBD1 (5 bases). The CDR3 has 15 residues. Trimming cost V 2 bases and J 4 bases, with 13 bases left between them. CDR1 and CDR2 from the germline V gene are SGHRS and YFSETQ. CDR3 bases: TGCGCCAGCAGCTTCGTTGGGCAGGGATACAATGAGCAGTTCTTC. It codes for CASSFVGQGYNEQFF.

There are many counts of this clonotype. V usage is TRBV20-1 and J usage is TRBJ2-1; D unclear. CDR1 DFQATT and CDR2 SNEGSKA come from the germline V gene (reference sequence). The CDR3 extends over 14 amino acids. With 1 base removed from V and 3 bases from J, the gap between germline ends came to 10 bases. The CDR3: CSARVVGNYNEQFF. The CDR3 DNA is TGCAGTGCTAGAGTCGTGGGGAACTACAATGAGCAGTTCTTC.

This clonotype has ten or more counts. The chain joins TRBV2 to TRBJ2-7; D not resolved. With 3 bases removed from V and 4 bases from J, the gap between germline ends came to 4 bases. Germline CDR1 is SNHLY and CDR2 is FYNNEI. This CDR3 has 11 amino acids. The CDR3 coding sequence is TGTGCCAGCAGTGATTCGTACGAGCAGTACTTC. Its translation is CASSDSYEQYF.

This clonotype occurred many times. DNA of the CDR3: TGTGCCTGGACTCTTAGCGGGGGAATGAACACTGAAGCTTTCTTT. It yields the protein CAWTLSGGMNTEAFF. This chain connects TRBV30 to TRBJ1-1, with a weak D call TRBD1 (5 bases). The germline V gene has CDR1 GTSNPN and CDR2 SVGIG (reference sequence). V lost 4 bases, J lost 0 bases, and 15 bases lay in between. The CDR3 sequence is 15 residues long.

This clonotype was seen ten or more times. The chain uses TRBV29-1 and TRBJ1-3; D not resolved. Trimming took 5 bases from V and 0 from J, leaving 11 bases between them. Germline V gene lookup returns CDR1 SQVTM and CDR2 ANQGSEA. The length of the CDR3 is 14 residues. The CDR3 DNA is TGCAGCGTTACTGGGTCGCACTCTGGAAACACCATATATTTT. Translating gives CSVTGSHSGNTIYF.